This T cell receptor (beta chain) was obtained from a study of CD8 T cells in Susac syndrome. CDR3 length equals 15 residues. Deletions cut 3 bases from V and 2 bases from J, with 15 bases between. CDR1 and CDR2 from the germline V gene are SGHDT and YYEEEE. TEMRA cells were enriched by FACS, and CD4+ and CD8+ T cells were negatively isolated. Reverse transcription of roughly 0.5 to 1 ug RNA was performed with random hexamers. The method of amplification for TCR beta CDR3 was immunoSEQ multiplex PCR, covering 54 Vbeta and 13 Jbeta. Using its own MiXCR run on the immunoSEQ multiplex PCR reads, TCRdb lists one record per CDR3 protein. The table has 150,000 to 200,000 distinct CDR3 sequences, about 95% seen once; the top ten hold over 0.12%.

This rearrangement joins TRBV5-6 to TRBJ2-7; D is possibly TRBD1 (5 bases). The sample consisted of CD4+ T cells from PBMCs. The clonotype was recovered from a human donor in good health. This CDR3 is CASSSTQGSPYEQYF. The CDR3 DNA is TGTGCCAGCAGCTCTACTCAGGGAAGTCCCTACGAGCAGTACTTC.